This T cell receptor beta chain was sequenced for a study of persistence of HIV-infected CD4 T cells. The wider study: Multiple blood draws of up to about 180 mL, except two donors with single leukapheresis.

V lost 1 base, J lost 8 bases, and 14 bases lay in between. CDR3 size: 14 residues. Per the germline V gene, CDR1 is SGHTA and CDR2 is FQGNSA. Stimulation used approximately 9.5 ug/mL lysate from CMV-infected fibroblasts. CD4+ T cells upregulating both CD40 ligand and CD69 were sorted as responding cells. Details on this clone: Its antigen is not known.

Sequencing used immunoSEQ version 4 in survey mode. The table came from immunoSEQ multiplex PCR; TCRdb's copy has only in-frame clones and leaves some out. The sample lists 18,000 or so clones, 75% to 85% occurring once. The receptor's source is an adult man with HIV who was CMV-seropositive. V is TRBV7-2 and J is TRBJ1-2, with D possibly being TRBD1 (6 bases). This specimen consisted of CD4+ T cells sorted from PBMCs after approximately 18-hour stimulation, obtained from a patient who received antiretroviral therapy. CDR3 amino acids: CASSLVVGADGYTF. In DNA form, the CDR3 reads TGTGCCAGCAGCTTAGTGGTGGGGGCGGACGGCTACACCTTC.